This entry describes one TCR beta chain. The junction does not match germline at one end; this may be a read error. The sample's time point: newly diagnosed GD, antithyroid drugs for less than 3 months. There was RNA extracted from PBMCs, and the TCR library was made from it. The sample originates from a study of regulatory T cells in long-lasting Graves disease. Researchers made TCR beta libraries by using iRepertoire HTBI primers and running Arm-PCR on CDR3 regions. In TCRdb, the multiplex PCR reads were re-called with MiXCR into one record per CDR3 protein. The data contain 420,000 or so distinct CDR3 sequences, around 15% of them seen just once; the ten biggest clones take up around 23%. In addition, the sample was reused for a study of T cells in Graves' hyperthyroidism and ophthalmopathy. That source reports: Among thyroid clonotypes expanded above 0.001, most also appeared in blood. The model predicted ophthalmopathy a median roughly 6.5 months before onset.

This receptor was taken from a woman aged 18-29 years with Graves disease. This material consisted of peripheral blood mononuclear cells (PBMCs), taken at new diagnosis, from a patient treated with antithyroid drugs.

The CDR3 bases are TGTGCCAGCAGCTTGGAGTTGGGCGGGAACGCAGATACACAGTATTTT. Amino acid sequence: CASSLELGGNADTQYF. The V and J genes are TRBV11-2 and TRBJ2-3, with D possibly TRBD2 on 6 matching bases. Germline CDR1 reads SGHAT; CDR2 reads FQNNGV. The CDR3 contains 16 residues.